This T cell receptor (beta chain) was sequenced during a study of post-analysis software for immune sequencing data. This clonotype was seen a handful of times. The antigen remains unidentified. The CDR3 extends over 14 amino acids. The germline V gene has CDR1 MDHEN and CDR2 SYDVKM. Trimming at V came to 1 base and at J to 7 bases, leaving 5 bases not matched to a gene. Notes on the study in general: Controls had lower frequencies than patients of 4 or 5 TRBV segments, which included TRBV5-6, TRBV5-1 and TRBV20-1.

Prepared TCR beta cDNA libraries contained unique molecular identifiers. TCRdb reprocessed the PCR reads with MiXCR, giving one entry per CDR3 protein. Here the sample spans 150,000 or so distinct CDR3 sequences, about 34% being singletons. The sample in question was blood, obtained after autologous hematopoietic stem cell transplantation. This receptor was obtained from a girl between 5 and 17 years old with multiple sclerosis. The chain uses TRBV28 and TRBJ2-5; 8 bases fit TRBD1. CDR3 nucleotides: TGTGCCAGCAGTTTATTCGCGACAGGGGTGACCCAGTACTTC. It is translated as CASSLFATGVTQYF.